These T cell receptor beta chains were read from a single sample in a study of T cell responses to AZD1222 COVID-19 vaccine. Generated by immunoSEQ multiplex PCR, the TCRdb table keeps only in-frame clones and is missing some. The profile covers about 110,000 clones, with about 87% appearing a single time and 4.5% to 6% taken by the ten largest. Material: peripheral blood, obtained on day 0 of AZD1222 vaccination. The receptors stem from an adult in good health. Both conserved end residues are part of each CDR3. The D gene is left open where the match is weak.

d_gene	j_gene	v_gene	CDR3aa
-	TRBJ1-5	TRBV6-2/TRBV6-3	CASSRTDSNQPQHF
-	TRBJ1-1	TRBV10-3	CAMGEMNTEAFF
-	TRBJ1-6	TRBV15	CATSRGRNSPLHF
-	TRBJ2-3	TRBV5-1	CASSLGAGTTDTQYF
TRBD2	TRBJ2-2	TRBV7-6	CASSLGTSGGPVTGELFF
TRBD2	TRBJ2-7	TRBV28	CASSRTSGGATYEQYF
-	TRBJ2-1	TRBV12-3/TRBV12-4	CASRRGDEQFF
-	TRBJ1-1	TRBV4-2	CASSQGWQMNTEAFF
TRBD1	TRBJ2-7	TRBV6-5	CASSRTGGFDEQYF
-	TRBJ2-2	TRBV7-3	CASSPTVNTGELFF
-	TRBJ1-1	TRBV19	CASSIGGFTEAFF
TRBD1	TRBJ1-4	TRBV19	CASRRGTGFNEKLFF
-	TRBJ1-2	TRBV11-2	CASSLGWGNYGYTF
-	TRBJ1-5	TRBV18	CASSAQGYQPQHF
TRBD2	TRBJ2-3	TRBV18	CASSLTSGTQADTQYF
-	TRBJ1-1	TRBV5-4	CASSSGADANTEAFF
-	TRBJ1-1	TRBV29-1	CSVGKDTEAFF
-	TRBJ2-5	TRBV4-1	CASSQGGAGETQYF
-	TRBJ1-4	TRBV19	CASSIGTGNEKLFF
-	TRBJ2-2	TRBV27	CASSLSQGITGELFF
-	TRBJ2-2	TRBV4-3	CASSPLGWSGTGELFF
-	TRBJ2-7	TRBV5-6	CASSLGGQGSYEQYF
TRBD2	TRBJ2-7	TRBV5-1	CASSLALAGIYEQYF
-	TRBJ2-5	TRBV10-2	CASSEDATGETQYF
-	TRBJ2-2	TRBV11-3	CASSPNTGELFF
-	TRBJ2-1	TRBV5-6	CASSEQGYNEQFF
TRBD1	TRBJ1-2	TRBV19	CASSTVDRERNGYTF
-	TRBJ2-1	TRBV18	CASSPPVDEQFF
-	TRBJ1-5	TRBV19	CASIGGGSQPQHF
-	TRBJ2-2	TRBV7-8	CASSLSGDTGELFF
-	TRBJ1-1	TRBV10-3	CAISRQRNTEAFF
-	TRBJ1-1	TRBV18	CASSPNSGGRLNTEAFF
-	TRBJ1-1	TRBV5-5	CASSLVQGGDTEAFF
-	TRBJ1-6	TRBV6-2/TRBV6-3	CASSYPPAISPLHF
-	TRBJ1-1	TRBV27	CATKTGNTEAFF
-	TRBJ1-1	TRBV5-1	CASSLAQGVNTEAFF
-	TRBJ2-1	TRBV19	CASSRQGGSNEQFF